This paragraph reports one T cell receptor beta chain. Its antigen remains unidentified. This sample also contains other DNA sequences that code for the same CDR3. The assay was immunoSEQ multiplex PCR, and TCRdb's table has in-frame clones only and misses some. The table shows about 1 million clones, with roughly 80% occurring only once. This record comes from a study of shared clonotypes between healthy human individuals. General observations from the study: Generation probabilities were higher for clonotypes shared across all four sorted-subset donors than for unshared ones.

Germline V gives CDR1 MNHEY, CDR2 SVGAGI. V shed 0 bases and J shed 4 bases, with 6 bases lying between them. This CDR3 comprises 13 residues. The gene calls are TRBV6-5 and TRBJ2-5; no firm D call. Sequencing was performed on memory CD4+ T cells sorted from blood. Regarding subset: CD45RA-negative fraction. The clonotype was recovered from a man aged 18-30 years in good health. Here the CDR3 reads CASSYSWGETQYF. In nucleotides, the CDR3 is TGTGCCAGCAGTTACTCGTGGGGAGAGACCCAGTACTTC.